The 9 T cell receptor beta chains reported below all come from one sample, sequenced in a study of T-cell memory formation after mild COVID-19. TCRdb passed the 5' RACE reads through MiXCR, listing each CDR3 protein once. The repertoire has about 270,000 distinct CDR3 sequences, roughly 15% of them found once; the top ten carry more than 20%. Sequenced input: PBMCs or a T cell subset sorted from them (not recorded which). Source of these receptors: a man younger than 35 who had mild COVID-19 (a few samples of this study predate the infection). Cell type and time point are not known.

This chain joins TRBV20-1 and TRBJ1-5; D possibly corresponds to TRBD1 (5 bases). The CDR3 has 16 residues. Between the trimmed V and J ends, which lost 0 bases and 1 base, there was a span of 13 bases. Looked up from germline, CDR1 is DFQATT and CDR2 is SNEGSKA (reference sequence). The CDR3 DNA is TGCAGTGCTAGAGAACGCAGGGCGATGAGCAATCAGCCCCAGCATTTT. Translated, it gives CSARERRAMSNQPQHF.

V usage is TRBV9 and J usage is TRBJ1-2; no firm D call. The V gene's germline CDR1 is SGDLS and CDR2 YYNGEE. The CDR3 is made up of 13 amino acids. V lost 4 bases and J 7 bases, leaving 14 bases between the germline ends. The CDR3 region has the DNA TGTGCCAGCAGCACGCACTCCAGGAGTGGCTACACCTTC. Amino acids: CASSTHSRSGYTF.

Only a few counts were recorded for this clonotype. CDR3 region: CAYDVGGQNTEAFF. The CDR3 DNA follows: TGTGCCTACGATGTGGGGGGCCAGAACACTGAAGCTTTCTTT. V is TRBV7-9 and J is TRBJ1-1, with D possibly TRBD1 on 6 matching bases. The V end lost 11 bases, the J end lost 1 base, and 17 bases lay between the germline ends. From germline, CDR1 is SEHNR and CDR2 FQNEAQ (reference sequence). The CDR3 extends over 14 amino acids.

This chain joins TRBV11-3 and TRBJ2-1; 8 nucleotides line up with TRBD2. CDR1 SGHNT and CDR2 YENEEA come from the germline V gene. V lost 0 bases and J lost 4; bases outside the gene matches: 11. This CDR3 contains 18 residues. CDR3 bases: TGTGCCAGCAGCTTAGATCAGGGCGGTAGCGGGGTGTACAATGAGCAGTTCTTC. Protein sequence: CASSLDQGGSGVYNEQFF. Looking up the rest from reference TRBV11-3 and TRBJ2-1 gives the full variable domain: EAGVVQSPRYKIIEKKQPVAFWCNPISGHNTLYWYLQNLGQGPELLIRYENEEAVDDSQLPKDRFSAERLKGVDSTLKIQPAELGDSAVYLCASSLDQGGSGVYNEQFFGPGTRLTVL.

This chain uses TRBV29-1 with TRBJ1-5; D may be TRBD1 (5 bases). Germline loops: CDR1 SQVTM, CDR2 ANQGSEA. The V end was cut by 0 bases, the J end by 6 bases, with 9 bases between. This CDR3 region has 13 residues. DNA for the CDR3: TGCAGCGTTGAAGAAGGGGCCCCTCAGCCCCAGCATTTT. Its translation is CSVEEGAPQPQHF.

CDR3 sequence: CASSLLSRGLSNEQFF. CDR3 nucleotides: TGTGCCAGCAGCTTATTATCCAGGGGGCTCTCCAATGAGCAGTTCTTC. J is TRBJ2-1 and V is TRBV7-2; 8 bases fit TRBD1. The CDR3 runs to 16 residues. CDR1 and CDR2 (germline): SGHTA, FQGNSA. After removal of 2 bases from V and 6 bases from J, the junction contained 9 bases not matched to a gene. The entire variable domain, with the rest obtained from reference TRBV7-2 and TRBJ2-1, is as follows: GAGVSQSPSNKVTEKGKDVELRCDPISGHTALYWYRQSLGQGLEFLIYFQGNSAPDKSGLPSDRFSAERTGGSVSTLTIQRTQQEDSAVYLCASSLLSRGLSNEQFFGPGTRLTVL.

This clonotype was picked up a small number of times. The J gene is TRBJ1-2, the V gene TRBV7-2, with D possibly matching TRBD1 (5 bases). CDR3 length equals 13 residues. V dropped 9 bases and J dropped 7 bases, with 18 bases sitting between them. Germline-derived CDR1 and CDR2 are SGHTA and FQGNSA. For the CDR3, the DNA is TGTGCCAGTAGCCCCCCGGGGGAGGGTGGCTACACCTTC. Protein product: CASSPPGEGGYTF. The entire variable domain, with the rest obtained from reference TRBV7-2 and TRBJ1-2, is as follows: GAGVSQSPSNKVTEKGKDVELRCDPISGHTALYWYRQSLGQGLEFLIYFQGNSAPDKSGLPSDRFSAERTGGSVSTLTIQRTQQEDSAVYLCASSPPGEGGYTFGSGTRLTVV.

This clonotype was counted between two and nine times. The DNA for the CDR3 is TGCGCCAGCAGCTTGGGGTGGCAAGAGACCCAGTACTTC. It yields the protein CASSLGWQETQYF. The chain joins TRBV5-1 to TRBJ2-5, with D hard to call. V was clipped by 0 bases and J by 2 bases, with 5 bases between them. Germline V gene lookup returns CDR1 SGHRS and CDR2 YFSETQ. The length of the CDR3 is 13 residues.

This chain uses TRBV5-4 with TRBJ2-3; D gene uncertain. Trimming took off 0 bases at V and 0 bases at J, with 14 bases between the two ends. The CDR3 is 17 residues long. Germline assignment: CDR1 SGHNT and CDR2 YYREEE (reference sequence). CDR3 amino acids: CASSLAGVGRSTDTQYF. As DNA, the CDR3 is TGTGCCAGCAGCTTGGCCGGCGTCGGCAGGAGCACAGATACGCAGTATTTT. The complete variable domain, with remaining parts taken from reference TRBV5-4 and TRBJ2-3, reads ETGVTQSPTHLIKTRGQQVTLRCSSQSGHNTVSWYQQALGQGPQFIFQYYREEENGRGNFPPRFSGLQFPNYSSELNVNALELDDSALYLCASSLAGVGRSTDTQYFGPGTRLTVL.